This T cell receptor (beta chain) was sequenced for a study of T cell responses to AZD1222 COVID-19 vaccine. Sequencing used immunoSEQ multiplex PCR; TCRdb keeps in-frame clones, though not all of them. The sample carries 180,000 or so clones, approximately 94% recorded once. The sample holds one count of this clone. The CDR3 sequence is 12 residues long. The V gene's germline CDR1 is GTSNPN and CDR2 SVGIG (reference sequence). The ends were cut back, 2 bases at V and 10 bases at J, with 9 bases in the middle. The chain has TRBV30 and TRBJ1-6; D remains ambiguous. The input for sequencing was peripheral blood, taken on day 0 of AZD1222 vaccination. This TCR was sampled from an adult in good health. CDR3 region: CAWSKDDSPLHF. Here the CDR3 DNA reads TGTGCCTGGAGTAAAGATGACTCACCCCTCCACTTT.